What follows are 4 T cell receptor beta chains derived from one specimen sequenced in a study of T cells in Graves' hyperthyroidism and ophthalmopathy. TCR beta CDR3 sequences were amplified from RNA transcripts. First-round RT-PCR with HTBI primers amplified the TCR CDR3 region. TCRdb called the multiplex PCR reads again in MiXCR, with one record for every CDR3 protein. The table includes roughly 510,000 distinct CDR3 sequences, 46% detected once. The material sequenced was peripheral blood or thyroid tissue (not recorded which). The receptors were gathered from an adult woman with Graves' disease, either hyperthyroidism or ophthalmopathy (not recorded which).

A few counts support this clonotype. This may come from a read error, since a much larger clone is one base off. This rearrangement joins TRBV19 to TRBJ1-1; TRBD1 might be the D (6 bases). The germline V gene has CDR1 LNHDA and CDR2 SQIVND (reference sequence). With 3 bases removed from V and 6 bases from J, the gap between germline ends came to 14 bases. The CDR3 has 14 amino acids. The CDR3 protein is CASSMVRGRAEAFF. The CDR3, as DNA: TGTGCCAGTAGTATGGTCAGGGGTAGGGCTGAAGCTTTCTTT. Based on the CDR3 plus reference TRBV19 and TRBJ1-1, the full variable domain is DGGITQSPKYLFRKEGQNVTLSCEQNLNHDAMYWYRQDPGQGLRLIYYSQIVNDFQKGDIAEGYSVSREKKESFPLTVTSAQKNPTAFYLCASSMVRGRAEAFFGQGTRLTVV.

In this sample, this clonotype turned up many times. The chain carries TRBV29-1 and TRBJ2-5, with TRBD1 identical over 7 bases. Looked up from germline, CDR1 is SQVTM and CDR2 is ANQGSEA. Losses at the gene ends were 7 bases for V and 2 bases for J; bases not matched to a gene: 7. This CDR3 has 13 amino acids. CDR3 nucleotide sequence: TGCAGCGCCAGGGACAGCACTCAAGAGACCCAGTACTTC. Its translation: CSARDSTQETQYF.

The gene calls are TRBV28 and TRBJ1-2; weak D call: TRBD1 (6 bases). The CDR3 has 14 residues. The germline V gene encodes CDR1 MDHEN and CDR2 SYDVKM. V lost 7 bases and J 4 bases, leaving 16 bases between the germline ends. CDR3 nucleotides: TGTGCCAGCATCCCGGGACATCCCGCCTATGGCTACACCTTC. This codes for CASIPGHPAYGYTF.

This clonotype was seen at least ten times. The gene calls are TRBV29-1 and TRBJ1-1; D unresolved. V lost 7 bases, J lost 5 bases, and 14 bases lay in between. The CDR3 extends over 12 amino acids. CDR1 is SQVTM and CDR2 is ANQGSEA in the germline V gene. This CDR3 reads CSAADSRTEAFF. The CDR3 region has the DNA TGCAGCGCCGCGGACTCTCGGACTGAAGCTTTCTTT. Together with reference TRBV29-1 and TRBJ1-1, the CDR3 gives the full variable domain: SAVISQKPSRDICQRGTSLTIQCQVDSQVTMMFWYRQQPGQSLTLIATANQGSEATYESGFVIDKFPISRPNLTFSTLTVSNMSPEDSSIYLCSAADSRTEAFFGQGTRLTVV.